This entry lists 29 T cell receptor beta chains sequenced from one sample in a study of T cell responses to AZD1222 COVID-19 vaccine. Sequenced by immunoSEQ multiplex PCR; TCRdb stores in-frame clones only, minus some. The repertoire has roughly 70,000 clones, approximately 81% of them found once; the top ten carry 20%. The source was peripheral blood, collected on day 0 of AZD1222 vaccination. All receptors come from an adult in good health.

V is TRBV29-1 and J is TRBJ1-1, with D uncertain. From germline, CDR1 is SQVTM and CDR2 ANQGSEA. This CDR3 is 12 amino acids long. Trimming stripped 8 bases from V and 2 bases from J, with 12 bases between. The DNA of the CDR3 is TGCAGCCTGTTGACTGATAACACTGAAGCTTTCTTT. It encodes CSLLTDNTEAFF.

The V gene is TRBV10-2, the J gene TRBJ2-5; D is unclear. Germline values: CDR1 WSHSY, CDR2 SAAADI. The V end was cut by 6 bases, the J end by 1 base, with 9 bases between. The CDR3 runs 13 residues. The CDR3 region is CASSPTIQETQYF. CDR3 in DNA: TGCGCCAGCAGCCCTACCATCCAAGAGACCCAGTACTTC.

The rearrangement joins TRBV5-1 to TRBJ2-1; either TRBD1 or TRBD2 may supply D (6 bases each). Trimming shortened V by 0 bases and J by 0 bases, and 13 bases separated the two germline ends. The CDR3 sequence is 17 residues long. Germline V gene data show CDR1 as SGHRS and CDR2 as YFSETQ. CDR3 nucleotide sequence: TGCGCCAGCAGCTTGGAAGGGGGGTTGAGCTCCTACAATGAGCAGTTCTTC. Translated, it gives CASSLEGGLSSYNEQFF.

The CDR3 loop reads CASSPKLPLGGEQYF. The CDR3 DNA sequence: TGTGCCAGCAGCCCTAAACTTCCTCTCGGAGGCGAGCAGTACTTC. This chain links TRBV5-4 with TRBJ2-7; D may be TRBD2 (5 bases). CDR3 length equals 15 residues. Per germline, CDR1 SGHNT and CDR2 YYREEE (reference sequence). The V and J ends lost 4 bases and 6 bases respectively, with 20 bases between them.

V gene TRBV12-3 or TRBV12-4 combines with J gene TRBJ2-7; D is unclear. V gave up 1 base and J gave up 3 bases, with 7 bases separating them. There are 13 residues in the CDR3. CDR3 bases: TGTGCCAGCAGTTTAGAGAGACTCTACGAGCAGTACTTC. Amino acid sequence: CASSLERLYEQYF.

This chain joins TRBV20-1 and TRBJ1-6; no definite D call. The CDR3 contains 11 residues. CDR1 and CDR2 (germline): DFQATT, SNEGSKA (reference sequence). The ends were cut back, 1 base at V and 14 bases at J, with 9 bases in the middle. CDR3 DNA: TGCAGTGCTAGAGGTTCGCTTTCCCTCCACTTT. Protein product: CSARGSLSLHF.

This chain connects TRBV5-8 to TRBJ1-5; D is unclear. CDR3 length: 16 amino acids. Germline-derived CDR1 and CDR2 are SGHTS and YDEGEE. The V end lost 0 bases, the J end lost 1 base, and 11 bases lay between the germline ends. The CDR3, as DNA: TGTGCCAGCAGCTTGGCCATCGGACGGAGCAATCAGCCCCAGCATTTT. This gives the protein CASSLAIGRSNQPQHF. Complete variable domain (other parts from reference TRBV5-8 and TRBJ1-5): EAGVTQSPTHLIKTRGQQATLRCSPISGHTSVYWYQQALGLGLQFLLWYDEGEERNRGNFPPRFSGRQFPNYSSELNVNALELEDSALYLCASSLAIGRSNQPQHFGDGTRLSIL.

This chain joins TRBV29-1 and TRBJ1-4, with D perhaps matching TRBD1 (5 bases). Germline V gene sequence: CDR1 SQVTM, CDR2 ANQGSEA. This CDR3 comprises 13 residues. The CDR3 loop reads CSTGGATNEKLFF. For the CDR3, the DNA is TGCAGTACCGGGGGTGCAACTAATGAAAAACTGTTTTTT.

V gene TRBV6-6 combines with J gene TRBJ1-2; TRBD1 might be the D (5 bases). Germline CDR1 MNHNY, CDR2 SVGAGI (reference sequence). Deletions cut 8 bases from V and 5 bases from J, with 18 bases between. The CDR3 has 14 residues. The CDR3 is CASGKQEVRYGYTF. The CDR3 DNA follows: TGTGCCAGCGGAAAACAGGAGGTGAGGTATGGCTACACCTTC.

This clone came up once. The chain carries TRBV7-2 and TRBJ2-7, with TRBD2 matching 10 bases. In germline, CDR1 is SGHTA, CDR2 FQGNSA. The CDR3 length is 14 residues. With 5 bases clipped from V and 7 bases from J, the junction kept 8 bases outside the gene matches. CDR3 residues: CASSQGGTSVEQYF. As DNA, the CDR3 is TGTGCCAGCAGCCAGGGGGGGACTAGCGTTGAGCAGTACTTC.

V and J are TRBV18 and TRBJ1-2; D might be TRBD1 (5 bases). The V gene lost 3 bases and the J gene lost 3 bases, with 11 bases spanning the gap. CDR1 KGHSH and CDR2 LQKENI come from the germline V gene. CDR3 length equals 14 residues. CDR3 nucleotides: TGTGCCAGCTCACCGGGGCGGGACCACTATGGCTACACCTTC. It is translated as CASSPGRDHYGYTF.

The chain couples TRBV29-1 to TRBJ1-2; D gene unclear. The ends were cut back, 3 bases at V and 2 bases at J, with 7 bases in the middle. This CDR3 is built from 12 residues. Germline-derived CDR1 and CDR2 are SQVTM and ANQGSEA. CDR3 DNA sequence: TGCAGCGTTGAGGTTAGCAACTATGGCTACACCTTC. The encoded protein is CSVEVSNYGYTF.

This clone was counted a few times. This CDR3 reads CASSPAGGAAKNIQYF. The DNA of the CDR3 is TGTGCCAGCTCACCCGCGGGGGGCGCAGCCAAAAACATTCAGTACTTC. The chain combines TRBV18 with TRBJ2-4, with TRBD2 matching 8 bases. V shed 3 bases and J 0 bases; nucleotides not matched to a gene: 4. In germline, CDR1 is KGHSH, CDR2 LQKENI. The length of the CDR3 is 16 residues. The full variable domain, with the rest looked up from reference TRBV18 and TRBJ2-4, is NAGVMQNPRHLVRRRGQEARLRCSPMKGHSHVYWYRQLPEEGLKFMVYLQKENIIDESGMPKERFSAEFPKEGPSILRIQQVVRGDSAAYFCASSPAGGAAKNIQYFGAGTRLSVL.

The CDR3 nucleotides read TGTGCCTCGGGTTCGTTTGGGTCGTATAACACTGAAGCTTTCTTT. Translating it yields CASGSFGSYNTEAFF. The rearrangement links TRBV10-3 to TRBJ1-1; the D is unclear. This CDR3 contains 15 residues. Per the germline V gene, CDR1 is ENHRY and CDR2 is SYGVKD. V lost 11 bases and J 2 bases, leaving 21 bases between the germline ends.

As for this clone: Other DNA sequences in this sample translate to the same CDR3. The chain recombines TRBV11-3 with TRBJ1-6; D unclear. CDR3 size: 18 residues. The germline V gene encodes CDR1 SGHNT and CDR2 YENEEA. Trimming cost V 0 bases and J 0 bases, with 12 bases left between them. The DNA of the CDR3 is TGTGCCAGCAGCTTAGATCAAGGCGGGAGCTCCTATAATTCACCCCTCCACTTT. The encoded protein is CASSLDQGGSSYNSPLHF.

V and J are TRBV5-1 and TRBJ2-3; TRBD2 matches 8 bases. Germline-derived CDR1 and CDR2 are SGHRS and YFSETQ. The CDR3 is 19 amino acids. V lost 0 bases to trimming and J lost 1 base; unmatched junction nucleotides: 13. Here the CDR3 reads CASSLALTGGGWGTDTQYF. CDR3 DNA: TGCGCCAGCAGCTTGGCCTTGACTGGCGGGGGGTGGGGCACAGATACGCAGTATTTT.

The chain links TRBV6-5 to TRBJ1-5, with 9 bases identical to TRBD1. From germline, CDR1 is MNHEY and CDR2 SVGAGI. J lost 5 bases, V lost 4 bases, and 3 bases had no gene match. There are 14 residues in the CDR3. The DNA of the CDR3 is TGTGCCAGCAGTTTGGACAGGGGACATCAGCCCCAGCATTTT. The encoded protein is CASSLDRGHQPQHF.

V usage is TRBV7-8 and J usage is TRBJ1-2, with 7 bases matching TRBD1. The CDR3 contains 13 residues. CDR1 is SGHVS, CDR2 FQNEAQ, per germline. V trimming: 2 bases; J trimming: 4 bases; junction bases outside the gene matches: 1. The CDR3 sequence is CASSLSGGYGYTF. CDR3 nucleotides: TGTGCCAGCAGCTTATCAGGGGGCTATGGCTACACCTTC. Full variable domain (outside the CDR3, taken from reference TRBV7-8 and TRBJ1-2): GAGVSQSPRYKVAKRGQDVALRCDPISGHVSLFWYQQALGQGPEFLTYFQNEAQLDKSGLPSDRFFAERPEGSVSTLKIQRTQQEDSAVYLCASSLSGGYGYTFGSGTRLTVV.

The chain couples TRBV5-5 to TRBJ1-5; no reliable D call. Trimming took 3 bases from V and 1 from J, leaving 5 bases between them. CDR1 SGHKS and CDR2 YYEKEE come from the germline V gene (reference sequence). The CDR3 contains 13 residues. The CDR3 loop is CASSSRSNQPQHF. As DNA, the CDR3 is TGTGCCAGCAGCTCTCGGAGCAATCAGCCCCAGCATTTT.

CDR3 DNA sequence: TGTGCCAGCCGCAGACTCCAGAGTTCCACTGAAGCTTTCTTT. Its protein product is CASRRLQSSTEAFF. The gene calls are TRBV19 and TRBJ1-1; no definite D call. The CDR3 has 14 residues. The V and J ends lost 9 bases and 4 bases respectively, with 18 bases between them. Germline V gives CDR1 LNHDA, CDR2 SQIVND (reference sequence). Combining the CDR3 with reference TRBV19 and TRBJ1-1 gives the whole variable domain DGGITQSPKYLFRKEGQNVTLSCEQNLNHDAMYWYRQDPGQGLRLIYYSQIVNDFQKGDIAEGYSVSREKKESFPLTVTSAQKNPTAFYLCASRRLQSSTEAFFGQGTRLTVV.

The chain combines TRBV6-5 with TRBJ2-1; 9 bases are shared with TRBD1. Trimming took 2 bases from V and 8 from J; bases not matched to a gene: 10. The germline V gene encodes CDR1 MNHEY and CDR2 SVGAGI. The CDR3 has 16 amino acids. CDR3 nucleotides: TGTGCCAGCAGTTACACCGGACAGGGGTTTGGGGATGAGCAGTTCTTC. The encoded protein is CASSYTGQGFGDEQFF.

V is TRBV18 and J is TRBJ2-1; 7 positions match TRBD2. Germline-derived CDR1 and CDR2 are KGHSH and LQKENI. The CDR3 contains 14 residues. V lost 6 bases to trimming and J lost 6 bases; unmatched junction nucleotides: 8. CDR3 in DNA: TGTGCCAGCTCTCCCCCCAGCGGGGCCAATGAGCAGTTCTTC. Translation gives CASSPPSGANEQFF. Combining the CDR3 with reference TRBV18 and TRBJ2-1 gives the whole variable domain NAGVMQNPRHLVRRRGQEARLRCSPMKGHSHVYWYRQLPEEGLKFMVYLQKENIIDESGMPKERFSAEFPKEGPSILRIQQVVRGDSAAYFCASSPPSGANEQFFGPGTRLTVL.

The CDR3, as DNA: TGTGCCAGCATCCTCGACCTCGGGGGATGGACTGAAGCTTTCTTT. It specifies CASILDLGGWTEAFF. The chain links TRBV6-6 to TRBJ1-1, with a possible D match to TRBD1 (5 bases). The germline V and J ends were trimmed by 7 bases and 5 bases, with 20 bases remaining between them. CDR1 is MNHNY and CDR2 is SVGAGI in the germline V gene (reference sequence). This CDR3 comprises 15 residues.

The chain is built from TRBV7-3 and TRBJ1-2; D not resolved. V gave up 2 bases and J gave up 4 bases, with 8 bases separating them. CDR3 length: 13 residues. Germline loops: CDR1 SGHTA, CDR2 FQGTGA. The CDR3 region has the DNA TGTGCCAGCAGCTTATCAGCCCCCTATGGCTACACCTTC. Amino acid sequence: CASSLSAPYGYTF. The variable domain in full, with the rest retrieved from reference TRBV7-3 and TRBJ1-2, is GAGVSQTPSNKVTEKGKYVELRCDPISGHTALYWYRQSLGQGPEFLIYFQGTGAADDSGLPNDRFFAVRPEGSVSTLKIQRTERGDSAVYLCASSLSAPYGYTFGSGTRLTVV.

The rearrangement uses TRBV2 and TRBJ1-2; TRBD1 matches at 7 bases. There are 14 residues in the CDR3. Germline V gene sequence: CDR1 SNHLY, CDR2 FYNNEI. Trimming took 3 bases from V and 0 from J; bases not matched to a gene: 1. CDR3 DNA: TGTGCCAGCAGTGACCAGGGGGCTAACTATGGCTACACCTTC. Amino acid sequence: CASSDQGANYGYTF.

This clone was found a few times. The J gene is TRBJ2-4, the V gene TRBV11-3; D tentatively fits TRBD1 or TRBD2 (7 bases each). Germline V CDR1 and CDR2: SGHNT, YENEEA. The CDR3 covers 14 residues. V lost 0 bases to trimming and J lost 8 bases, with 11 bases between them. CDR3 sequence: CASSLDRGGDIQYF. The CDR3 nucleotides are TGTGCCAGCAGCTTAGACAGGGGGGGAGACATTCAGTACTTC. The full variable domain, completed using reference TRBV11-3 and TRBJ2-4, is EAGVVQSPRYKIIEKKQPVAFWCNPISGHNTLYWYLQNLGQGPELLIRYENEEAVDDSQLPKDRFSAERLKGVDSTLKIQPAELGDSAVYLCASSLDRGGDIQYFGAGTRLSVL.

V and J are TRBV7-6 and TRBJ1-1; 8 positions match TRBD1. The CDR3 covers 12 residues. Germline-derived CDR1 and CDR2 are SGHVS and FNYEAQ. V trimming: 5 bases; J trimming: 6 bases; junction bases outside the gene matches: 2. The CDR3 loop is CASSTGGAEAFF. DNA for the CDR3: TGTGCCAGCAGCACAGGGGGGGCTGAAGCTTTCTTT.

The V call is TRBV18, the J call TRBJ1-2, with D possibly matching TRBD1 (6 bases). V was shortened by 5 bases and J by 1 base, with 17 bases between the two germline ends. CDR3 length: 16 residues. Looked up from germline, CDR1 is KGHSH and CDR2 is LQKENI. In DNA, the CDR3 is TGTGCCAGCTCATACCAGGCACAGGGAGATAACTATGGCTACACCTTC. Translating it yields CASSYQAQGDNYGYTF. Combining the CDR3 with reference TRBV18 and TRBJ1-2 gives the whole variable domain NAGVMQNPRHLVRRRGQEARLRCSPMKGHSHVYWYRQLPEEGLKFMVYLQKENIIDESGMPKERFSAEFPKEGPSILRIQQVVRGDSAAYFCASSYQAQGDNYGYTFGSGTRLTVV.

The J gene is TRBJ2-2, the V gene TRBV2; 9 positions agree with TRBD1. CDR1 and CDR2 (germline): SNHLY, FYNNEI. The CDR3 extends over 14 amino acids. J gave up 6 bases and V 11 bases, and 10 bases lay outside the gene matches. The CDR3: CAGNRGQGAGELFF. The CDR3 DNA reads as TGTGCCGGAAATAGGGGACAGGGCGCCGGGGAGCTGTTTTTT.